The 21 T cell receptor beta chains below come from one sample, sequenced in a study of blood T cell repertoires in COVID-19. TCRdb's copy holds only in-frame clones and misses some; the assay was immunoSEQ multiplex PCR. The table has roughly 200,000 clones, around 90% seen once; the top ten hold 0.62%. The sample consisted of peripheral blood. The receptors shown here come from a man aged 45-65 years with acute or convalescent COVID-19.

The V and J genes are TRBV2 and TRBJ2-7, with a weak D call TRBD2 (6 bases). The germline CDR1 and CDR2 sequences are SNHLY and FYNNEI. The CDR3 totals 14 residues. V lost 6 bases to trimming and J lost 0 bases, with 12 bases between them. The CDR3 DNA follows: TGTGCCAGCAGGTGGGCGGGGAGCTCCTACGAGCAGTACTTC. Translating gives CASRWAGSSYEQYF.

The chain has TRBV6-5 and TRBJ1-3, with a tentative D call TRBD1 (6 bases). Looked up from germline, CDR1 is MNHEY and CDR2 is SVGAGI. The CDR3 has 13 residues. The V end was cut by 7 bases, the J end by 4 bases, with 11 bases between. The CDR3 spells CASKRGAGNTIYF. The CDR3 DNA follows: TGTGCCAGCAAGCGGGGGGCGGGAAACACCATATATTTT.

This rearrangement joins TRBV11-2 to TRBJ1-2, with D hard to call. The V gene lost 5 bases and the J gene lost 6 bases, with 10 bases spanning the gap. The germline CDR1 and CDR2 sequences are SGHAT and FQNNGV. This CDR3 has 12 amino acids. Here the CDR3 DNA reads TGTGCCAGCAGCACCGGGGTCCATGGCTACACCTTC. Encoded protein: CASSTGVHGYTF.

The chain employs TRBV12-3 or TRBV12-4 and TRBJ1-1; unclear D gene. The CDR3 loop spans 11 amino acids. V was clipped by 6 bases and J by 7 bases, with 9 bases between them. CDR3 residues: CASSKNGEAFF. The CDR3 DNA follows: TGTGCCAGCAGCAAGAACGGTGAAGCTTTCTTT.

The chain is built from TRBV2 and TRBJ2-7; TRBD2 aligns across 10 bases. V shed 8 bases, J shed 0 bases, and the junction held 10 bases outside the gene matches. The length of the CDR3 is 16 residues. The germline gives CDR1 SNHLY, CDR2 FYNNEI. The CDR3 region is CASSSTSGHLSYEQYV. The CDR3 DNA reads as TGTGCCAGCTCTTCGACTAGCGGGCATCTCTCCTACGAGCAGTACGTC.

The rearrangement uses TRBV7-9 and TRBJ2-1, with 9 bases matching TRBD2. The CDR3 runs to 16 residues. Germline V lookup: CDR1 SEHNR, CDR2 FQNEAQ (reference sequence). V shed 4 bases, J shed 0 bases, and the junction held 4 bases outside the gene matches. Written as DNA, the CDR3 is TGTGCCAGCAGCTGGACTAGCGCCCCCTCCTACAATGAGCAGTTCTTC. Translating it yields CASSWTSAPSYNEQFF. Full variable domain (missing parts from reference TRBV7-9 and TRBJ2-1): DTGVSQNPRHKITKRGQNVTFRCDPISEHNRLYWYRQTLGQGPEFLTYFQNEAQLEKSRLLSDRFSAERPKGSFSTLEIQRTEQGDSAMYLCASSWTSAPSYNEQFFGPGTRLTVL.

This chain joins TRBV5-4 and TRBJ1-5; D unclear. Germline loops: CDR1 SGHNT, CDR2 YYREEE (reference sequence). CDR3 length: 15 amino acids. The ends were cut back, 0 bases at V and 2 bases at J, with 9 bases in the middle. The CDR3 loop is CASSLVPEGNQPQHF. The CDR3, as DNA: TGTGCCAGCAGCTTGGTCCCCGAGGGCAATCAGCCCCAGCATTTT.

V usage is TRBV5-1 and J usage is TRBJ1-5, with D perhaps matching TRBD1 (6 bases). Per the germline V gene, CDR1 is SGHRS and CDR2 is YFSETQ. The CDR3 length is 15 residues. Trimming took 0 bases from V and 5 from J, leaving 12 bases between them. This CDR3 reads CASSLAGTQYQPQHF. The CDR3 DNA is TGCGCCAGCAGCTTGGCCGGGACACAGTATCAGCCCCAGCATTTT.

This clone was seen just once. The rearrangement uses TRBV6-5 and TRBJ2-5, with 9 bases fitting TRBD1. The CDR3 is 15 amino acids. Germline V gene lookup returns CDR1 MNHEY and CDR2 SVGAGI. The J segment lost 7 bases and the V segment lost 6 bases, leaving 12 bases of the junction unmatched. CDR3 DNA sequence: TGTGCCAGCAGAGATTATGGAGGACAGGGGACGACCCAGTACTTC. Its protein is CASRDYGGQGTTQYF.

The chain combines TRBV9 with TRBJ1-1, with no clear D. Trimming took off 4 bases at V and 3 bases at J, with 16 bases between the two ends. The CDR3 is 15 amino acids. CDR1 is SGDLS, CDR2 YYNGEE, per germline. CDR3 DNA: TGTGCCAGCAGCAATGGGAGGACTAGGGACACTGAAGCTTTCTTT. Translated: CASSNGRTRDTEAFF.

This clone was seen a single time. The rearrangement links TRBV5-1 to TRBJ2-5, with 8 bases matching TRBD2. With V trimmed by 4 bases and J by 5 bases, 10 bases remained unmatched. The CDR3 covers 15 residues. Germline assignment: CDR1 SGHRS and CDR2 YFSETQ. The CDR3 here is CASSTLADQWETQYF. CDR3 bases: TGCGCCAGCAGCACACTAGCGGATCAGTGGGAGACCCAGTACTTC. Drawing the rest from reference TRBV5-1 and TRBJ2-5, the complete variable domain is KAGVTQTPRYLIKTRGQQVTLSCSPISGHRSVSWYQQTPGQGLQFLFEYFSETQRNKGNFPGRFSGRQFSNSRSEMNVSTLELGDSALYLCASSTLADQWETQYFGPGTRLLVL.

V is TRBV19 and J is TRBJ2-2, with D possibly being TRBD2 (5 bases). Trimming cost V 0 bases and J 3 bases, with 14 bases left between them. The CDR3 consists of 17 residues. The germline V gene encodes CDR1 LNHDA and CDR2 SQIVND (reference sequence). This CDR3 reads CASSIDSFRGDTGELFF. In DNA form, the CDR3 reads TGTGCCAGTAGTATAGATTCCTTTCGGGGTGACACCGGGGAGCTGTTTTTT.

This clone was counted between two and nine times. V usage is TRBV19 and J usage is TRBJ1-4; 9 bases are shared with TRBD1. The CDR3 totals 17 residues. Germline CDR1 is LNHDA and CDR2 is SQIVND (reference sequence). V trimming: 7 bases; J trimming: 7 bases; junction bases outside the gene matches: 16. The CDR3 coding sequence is TGTGCCAGTACCCCTCGGACAGGGGCTTGGAACGGTGAAAAACTGTTTTTT. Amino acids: CASTPRTGAWNGEKLFF.

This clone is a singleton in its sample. The CDR3 DNA is TGTGCCAGCAGCTTGGCCGGCAGGCCCCTATACGAGCAGTACTTC. This sequence encodes CASSLAGRPLYEQYF. The J gene is TRBJ2-7, the V gene TRBV5-6; D is undetermined. Trimming stripped 0 bases from V and 4 bases from J, with 14 bases between. The length of the CDR3 is 15 residues. The germline gives CDR1 SGHDT, CDR2 YYEEEE.

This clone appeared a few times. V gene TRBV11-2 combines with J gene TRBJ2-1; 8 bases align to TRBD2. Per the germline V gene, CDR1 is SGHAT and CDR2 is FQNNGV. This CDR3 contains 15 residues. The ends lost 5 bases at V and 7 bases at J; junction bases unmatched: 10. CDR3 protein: CASSTKSGSGNEQFF. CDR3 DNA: TGTGCCAGCAGCACCAAGAGCGGGAGTGGTAATGAGCAGTTCTTC. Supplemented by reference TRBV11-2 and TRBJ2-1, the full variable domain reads EAGVAQSPRYKIIEKRQSVAFWCNPISGHATLYWYQQILGQGPKLLIQFQNNGVVDDSQLPKDRFSAERLKGVDSTLKIQPAKLEDSAVYLCASSTKSGSGNEQFFGPGTRLTVL.

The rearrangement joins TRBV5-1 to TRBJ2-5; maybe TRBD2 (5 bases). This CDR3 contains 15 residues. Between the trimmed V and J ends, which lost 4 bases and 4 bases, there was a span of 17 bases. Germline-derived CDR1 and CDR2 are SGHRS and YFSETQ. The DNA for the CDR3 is TGCGCCAGCAGCACCGCCCAGCTAGCCGTAGAGACCCAGTACTTC. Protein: CASSTAQLAVETQYF.

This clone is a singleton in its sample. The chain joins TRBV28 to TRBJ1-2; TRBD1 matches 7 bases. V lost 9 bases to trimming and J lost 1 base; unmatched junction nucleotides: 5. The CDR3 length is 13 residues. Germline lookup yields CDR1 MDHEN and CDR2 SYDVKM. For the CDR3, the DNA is TGTGCCAGTGGGGACAGAGTTAACTATGGCTACACCTTC. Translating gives CASGDRVNYGYTF.

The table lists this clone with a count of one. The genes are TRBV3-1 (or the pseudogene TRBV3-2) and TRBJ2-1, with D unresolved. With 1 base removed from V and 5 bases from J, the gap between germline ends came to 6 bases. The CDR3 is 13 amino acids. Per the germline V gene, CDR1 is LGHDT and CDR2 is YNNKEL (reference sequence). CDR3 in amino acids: CASSQGGDNEQFF. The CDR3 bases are TGTGCCAGCAGCCAAGGAGGAGACAATGAGCAGTTCTTC.

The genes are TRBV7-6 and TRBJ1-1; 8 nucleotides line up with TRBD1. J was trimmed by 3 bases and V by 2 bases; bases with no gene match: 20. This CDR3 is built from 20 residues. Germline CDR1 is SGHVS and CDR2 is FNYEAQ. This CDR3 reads CASSLRPWGAQGDRDTEAFF. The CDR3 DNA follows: TGTGCCAGCAGCTTAAGGCCCTGGGGAGCACAGGGGGACCGGGACACTGAAGCTTTCTTT.

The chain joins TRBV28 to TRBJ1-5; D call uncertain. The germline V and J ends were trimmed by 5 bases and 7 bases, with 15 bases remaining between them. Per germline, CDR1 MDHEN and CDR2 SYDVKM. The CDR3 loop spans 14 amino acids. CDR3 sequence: CASSEGGRRQPQHF. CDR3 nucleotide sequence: TGTGCCAGCAGTGAGGGAGGACGTAGGCAGCCCCAGCATTTT.

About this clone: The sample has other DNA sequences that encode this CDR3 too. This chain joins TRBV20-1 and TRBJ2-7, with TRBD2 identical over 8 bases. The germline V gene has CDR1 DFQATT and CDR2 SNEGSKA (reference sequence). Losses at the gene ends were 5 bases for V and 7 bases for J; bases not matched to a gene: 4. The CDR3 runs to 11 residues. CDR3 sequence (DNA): TGCAGTGCTTCTAGCGGGTTTGAGCAGTACGTC. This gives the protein CSASSGFEQYV.